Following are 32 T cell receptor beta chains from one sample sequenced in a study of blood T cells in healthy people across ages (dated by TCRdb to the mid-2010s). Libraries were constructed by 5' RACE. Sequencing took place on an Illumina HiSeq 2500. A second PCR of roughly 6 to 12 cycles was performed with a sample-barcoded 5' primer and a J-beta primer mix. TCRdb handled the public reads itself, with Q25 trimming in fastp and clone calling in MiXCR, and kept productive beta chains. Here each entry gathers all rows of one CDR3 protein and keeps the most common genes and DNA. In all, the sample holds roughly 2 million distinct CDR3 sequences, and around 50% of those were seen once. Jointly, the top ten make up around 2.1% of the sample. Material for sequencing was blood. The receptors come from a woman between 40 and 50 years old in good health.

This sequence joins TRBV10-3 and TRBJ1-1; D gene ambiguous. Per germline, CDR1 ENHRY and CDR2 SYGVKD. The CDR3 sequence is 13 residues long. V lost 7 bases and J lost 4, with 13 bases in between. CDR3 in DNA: TGTGCCATCAAGGCGGAGGTGCGCACTGAAGCTTTCTTT. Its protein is CAIKAEVRTEAFF.

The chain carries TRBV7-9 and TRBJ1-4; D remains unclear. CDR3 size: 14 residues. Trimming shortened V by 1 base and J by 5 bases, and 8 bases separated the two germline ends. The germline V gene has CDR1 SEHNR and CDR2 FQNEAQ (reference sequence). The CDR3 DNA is TGTGCCAGCAGCTTAGAACGGCTGAATGAAAAACTGTTTTTT. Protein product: CASSLERLNEKLFF. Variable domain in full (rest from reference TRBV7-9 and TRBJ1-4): DTGVSQNPRHKITKRGQNVTFRCDPISEHNRLYWYRQTLGQGPEFLTYFQNEAQLEKSRLLSDRFSAERPKGSFSTLEIQRTEQGDSAMYLCASSLERLNEKLFFGSGTQLSVL.

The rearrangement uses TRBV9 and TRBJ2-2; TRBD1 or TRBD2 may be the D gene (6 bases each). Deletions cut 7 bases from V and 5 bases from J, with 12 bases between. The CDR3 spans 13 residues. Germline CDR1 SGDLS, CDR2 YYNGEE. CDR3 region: CASQRGGTGELFF. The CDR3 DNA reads TGTGCCAGCCAAAGAGGGGGGACCGGGGAGCTGTTTTTT.

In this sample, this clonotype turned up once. CDR3 protein: CASSLGLSGSDEQYF. CDR3 nucleotide sequence: TGTGCCAGCAGCTTGGGCCTATCAGGGTCGGATGAGCAGTACTTC. V usage is TRBV7-3 and J usage is TRBJ2-7; D is perhaps TRBD1 (5 bases). This CDR3 region has 15 residues. CDR1 and CDR2 from the germline V gene are SGHTA and FQGTGA. V lost 3 bases to trimming and J lost 7 bases, with 19 bases between them.

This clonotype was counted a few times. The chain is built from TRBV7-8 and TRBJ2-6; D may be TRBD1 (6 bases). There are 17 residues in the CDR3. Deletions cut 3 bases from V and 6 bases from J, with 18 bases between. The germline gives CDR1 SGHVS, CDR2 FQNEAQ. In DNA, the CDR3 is TGTGCCAGCAGCTTCCGGCAAGGGGGTCCCCTGGCCAACGTCCTGACTTTC. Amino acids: CASSFRQGGPLANVLTF.

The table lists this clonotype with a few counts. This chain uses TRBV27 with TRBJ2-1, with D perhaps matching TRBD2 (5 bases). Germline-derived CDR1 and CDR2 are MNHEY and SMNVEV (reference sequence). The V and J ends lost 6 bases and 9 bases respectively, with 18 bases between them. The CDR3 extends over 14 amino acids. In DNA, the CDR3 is TGTGCCAGCAGAAAATCGTGGATCGAGGGTGAGCAGTTCTTC. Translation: CASRKSWIEGEQFF.

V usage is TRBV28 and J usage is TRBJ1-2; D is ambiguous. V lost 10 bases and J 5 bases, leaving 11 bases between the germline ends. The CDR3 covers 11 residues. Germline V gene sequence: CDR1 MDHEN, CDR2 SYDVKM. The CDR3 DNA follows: TGTGCCACCTCAGTTTCATATGGCTACACCTTC. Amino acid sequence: CATSVSYGYTF.

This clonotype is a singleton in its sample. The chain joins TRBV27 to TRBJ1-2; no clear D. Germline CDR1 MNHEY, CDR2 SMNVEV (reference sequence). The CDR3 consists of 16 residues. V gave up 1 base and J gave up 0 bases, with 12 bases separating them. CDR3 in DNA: TGTGCCAGCAGTTTATTACCCCAGGCCGCTAACTATGGCTACACCTTC. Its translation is CASSLLPQAANYGYTF.

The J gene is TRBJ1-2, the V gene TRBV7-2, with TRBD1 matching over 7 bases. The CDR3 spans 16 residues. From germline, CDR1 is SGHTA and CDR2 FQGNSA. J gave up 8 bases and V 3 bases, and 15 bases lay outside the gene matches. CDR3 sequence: CASSFGTVASFRGYTF. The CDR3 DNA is TGTGCCAGCAGCTTCGGGACAGTAGCGTCCTTTCGGGGCTACACCTTC. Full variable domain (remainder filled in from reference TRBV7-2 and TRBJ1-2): GAGVSQSPSNKVTEKGKDVELRCDPISGHTALYWYRQSLGQGLEFLIYFQGNSAPDKSGLPSDRFSAERTGGSVSTLTIQRTQQEDSAVYLCASSFGTVASFRGYTFGSGTRLTVV.

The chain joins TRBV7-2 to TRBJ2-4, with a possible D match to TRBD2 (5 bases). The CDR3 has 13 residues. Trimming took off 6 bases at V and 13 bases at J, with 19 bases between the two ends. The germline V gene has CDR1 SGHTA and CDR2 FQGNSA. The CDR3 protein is CASSLGSLAEQYF. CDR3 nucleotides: TGTGCCAGCAGTCTGGGATCGCTAGCTGAGCAGTACTTC.

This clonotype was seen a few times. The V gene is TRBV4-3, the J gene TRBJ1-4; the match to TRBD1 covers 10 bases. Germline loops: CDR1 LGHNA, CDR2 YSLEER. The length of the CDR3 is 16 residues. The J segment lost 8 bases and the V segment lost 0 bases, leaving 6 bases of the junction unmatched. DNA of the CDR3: TGCGCCAGCAGCCAAGAGGCTGACAGGGGGCAGGAAAAACTGTTTTTT. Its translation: CASSQEADRGQEKLFF.

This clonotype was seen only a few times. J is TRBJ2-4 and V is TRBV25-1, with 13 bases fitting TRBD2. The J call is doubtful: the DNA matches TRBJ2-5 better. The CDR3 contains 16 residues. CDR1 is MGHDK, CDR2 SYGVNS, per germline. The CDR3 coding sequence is TGTGCCAGCAGTGTTGGGACTAGCGGGGCGCAAGAGACCCAGTACTTC. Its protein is CASSVGTSGAQETQYF.

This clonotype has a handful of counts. The CDR3: CASSPLDGYTF. The CDR3 DNA sequence: TGTGCCAGCAGCCCCTTGGATGGCTACACCTTC. The genes are TRBV9 and TRBJ1-2; D remains unclear. The CDR3 is made up of 11 amino acids. V lost 4 bases, J lost 6 bases, and 7 bases lay in between. The V gene's germline CDR1 is SGDLS and CDR2 YYNGEE.

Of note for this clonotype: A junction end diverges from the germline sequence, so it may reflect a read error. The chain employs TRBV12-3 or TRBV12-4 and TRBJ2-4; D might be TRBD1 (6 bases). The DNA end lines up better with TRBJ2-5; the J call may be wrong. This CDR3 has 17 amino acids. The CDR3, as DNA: TGTGCCTGCAGTTCTTCCCAGGGACATAGTTCCCAAGAGACCCAGTACTTC. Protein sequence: CACSSSQGHSSQETQYF.

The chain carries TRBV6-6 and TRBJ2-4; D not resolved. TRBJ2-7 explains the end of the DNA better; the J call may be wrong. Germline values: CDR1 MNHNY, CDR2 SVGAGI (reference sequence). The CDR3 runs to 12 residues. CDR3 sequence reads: CASRSQGYEQYF. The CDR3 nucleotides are TGTGCCAGCAGATCCCAAGGGTACGAGCAGTACTTC.

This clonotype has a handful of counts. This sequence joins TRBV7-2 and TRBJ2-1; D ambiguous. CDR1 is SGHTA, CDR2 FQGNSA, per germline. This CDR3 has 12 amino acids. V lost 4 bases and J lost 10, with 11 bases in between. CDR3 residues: CASSYTTGEQFF. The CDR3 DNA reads TGTGCCAGCAGCTACACTACCGGGGAGCAGTTCTTC.

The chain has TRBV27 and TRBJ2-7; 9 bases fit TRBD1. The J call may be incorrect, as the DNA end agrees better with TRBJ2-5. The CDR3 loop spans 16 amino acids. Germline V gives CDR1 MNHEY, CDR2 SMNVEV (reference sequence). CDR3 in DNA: TGTGCCAGCAGACCTCGACAGGGGGTAACTTGGGAGACCCAGTACTTC. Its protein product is CASRPRQGVTWETQYF.

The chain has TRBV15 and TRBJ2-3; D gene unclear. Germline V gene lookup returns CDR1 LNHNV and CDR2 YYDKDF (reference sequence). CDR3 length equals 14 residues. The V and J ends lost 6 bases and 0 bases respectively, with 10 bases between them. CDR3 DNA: TGTGCCACCAGAGGAGAGATTAGCACAGATACGCAGTATTTT. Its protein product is CATRGEISTDTQYF.

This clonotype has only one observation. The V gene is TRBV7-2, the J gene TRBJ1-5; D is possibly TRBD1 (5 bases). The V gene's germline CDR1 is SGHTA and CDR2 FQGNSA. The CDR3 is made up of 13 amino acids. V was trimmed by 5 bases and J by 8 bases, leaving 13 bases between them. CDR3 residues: CASSGSLGEPQHF. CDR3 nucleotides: TGTGCCAGCAGCGGGAGTCTGGGGGAGCCCCAGCATTTT.

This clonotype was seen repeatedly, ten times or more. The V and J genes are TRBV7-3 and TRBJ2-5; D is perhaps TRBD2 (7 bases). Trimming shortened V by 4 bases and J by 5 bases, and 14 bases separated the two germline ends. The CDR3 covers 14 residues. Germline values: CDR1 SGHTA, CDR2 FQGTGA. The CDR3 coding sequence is TGTGCCAGCAGCTCGTCGGGGGGCCGTGAGACCCAGTACTTC. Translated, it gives CASSSSGGRETQYF. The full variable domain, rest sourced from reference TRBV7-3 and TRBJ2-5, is GAGVSQTPSNKVTEKGKYVELRCDPISGHTALYWYRQSLGQGPEFLIYFQGTGAADDSGLPNDRFFAVRPEGSVSTLKIQRTERGDSAVYLCASSSSGGRETQYFGPGTRLLVL.

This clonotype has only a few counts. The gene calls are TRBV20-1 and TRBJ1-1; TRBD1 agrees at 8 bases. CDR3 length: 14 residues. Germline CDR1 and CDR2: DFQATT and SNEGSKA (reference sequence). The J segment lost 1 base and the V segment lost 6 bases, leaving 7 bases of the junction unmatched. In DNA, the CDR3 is TGCAGTGCCGATAGACAGGGGTGGAACACTGAAGCTTTCTTT. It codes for CSADRQGWNTEAFF.

The CDR3 protein is CASSRTLTGRYEQYF. The CDR3 DNA reads TGCGCCAGCAGCCGGACCCTGACAGGGCGTTACGAGCAGTACTTC. The chain couples TRBV4-3 to TRBJ2-4; 7 positions agree with TRBD1. Matching the DNA end better, TRBJ2-7 makes the J call doubtful. The germline V gene encodes CDR1 LGHNA and CDR2 YSLEER. This CDR3 region has 15 residues.

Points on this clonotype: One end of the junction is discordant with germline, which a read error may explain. The DNA of the CDR3 is TGCGCCAGCAACCAAGAGACGACAGTTAGCTCCTACGAGCAGTACTTC. Amino acids: CASNQETTVSSYEQYF. J is TRBJ2-7 and V is TRBV4-3; possibly TRBD1 for D (5 bases). The CDR3 is 16 amino acids. In germline, CDR1 is LGHNA, CDR2 YSLEER.

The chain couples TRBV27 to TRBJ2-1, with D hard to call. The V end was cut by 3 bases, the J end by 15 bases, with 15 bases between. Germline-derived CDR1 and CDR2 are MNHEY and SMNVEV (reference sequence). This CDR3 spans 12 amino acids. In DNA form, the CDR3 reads TGTGCCAGCAGTTTGGGTGGACGAGCTATGTTCTTC. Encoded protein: CASSLGGRAMFF.

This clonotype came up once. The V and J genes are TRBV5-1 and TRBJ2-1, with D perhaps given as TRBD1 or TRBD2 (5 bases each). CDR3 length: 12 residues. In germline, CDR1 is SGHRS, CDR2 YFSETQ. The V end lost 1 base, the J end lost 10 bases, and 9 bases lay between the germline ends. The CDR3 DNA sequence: TGCGCCAGCAGCTTGAGTTGGGACGAGCAGTTCTTC. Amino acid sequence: CASSLSWDEQFF.

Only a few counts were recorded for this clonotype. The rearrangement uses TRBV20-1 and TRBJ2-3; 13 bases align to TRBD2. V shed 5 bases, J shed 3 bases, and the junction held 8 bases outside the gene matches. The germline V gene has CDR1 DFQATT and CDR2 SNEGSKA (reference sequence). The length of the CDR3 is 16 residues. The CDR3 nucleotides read TGCAGTGCTGACCGACCGGGACTAGCGGGGACAGATACGCAGTATTTT. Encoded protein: CSADRPGLAGTDTQYF.

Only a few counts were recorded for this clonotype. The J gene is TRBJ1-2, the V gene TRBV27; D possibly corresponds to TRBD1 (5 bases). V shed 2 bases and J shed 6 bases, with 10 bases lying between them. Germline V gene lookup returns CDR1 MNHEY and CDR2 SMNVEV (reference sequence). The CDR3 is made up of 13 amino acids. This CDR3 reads CASSLGPGDGYTF. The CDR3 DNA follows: TGTGCCAGCAGTTTAGGTCCGGGGGATGGCTACACCTTC.

CDR3 nucleotide sequence: TGTGCCAGCAGCCCGACGCCCAGCATTAGTTACACCTTC. Translating gives CASSPTPSISYTF. This sequence joins TRBV28 and TRBJ1-2; D gene uncertain. This CDR3 spans 13 amino acids. The germline V and J ends were trimmed by 6 bases and 11 bases, with 19 bases remaining between them. The germline gives CDR1 MDHEN, CDR2 SYDVKM.

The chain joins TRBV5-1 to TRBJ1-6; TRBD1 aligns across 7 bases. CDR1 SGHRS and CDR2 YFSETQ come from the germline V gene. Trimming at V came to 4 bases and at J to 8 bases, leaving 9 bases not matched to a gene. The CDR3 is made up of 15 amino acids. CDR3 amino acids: CASSLDGTVYSPLHF. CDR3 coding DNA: TGCGCCAGCAGCCTGGACGGGACAGTTTATTCACCCCTCCACTTT.

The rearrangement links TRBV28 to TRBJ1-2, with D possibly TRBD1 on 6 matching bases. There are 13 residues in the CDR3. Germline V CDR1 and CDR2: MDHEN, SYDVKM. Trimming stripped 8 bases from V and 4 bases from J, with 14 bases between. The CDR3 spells CASGQPRGYGYTF. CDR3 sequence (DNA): TGTGCCAGCGGACAGCCAAGGGGCTATGGCTACACCTTC.

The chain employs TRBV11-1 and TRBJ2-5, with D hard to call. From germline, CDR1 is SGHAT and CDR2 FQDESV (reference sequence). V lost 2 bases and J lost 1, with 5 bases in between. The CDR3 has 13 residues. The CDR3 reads CASSLMSQETQYF. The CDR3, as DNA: TGTGCCAGCAGCTTAATGAGCCAAGAGACCCAGTACTTC.

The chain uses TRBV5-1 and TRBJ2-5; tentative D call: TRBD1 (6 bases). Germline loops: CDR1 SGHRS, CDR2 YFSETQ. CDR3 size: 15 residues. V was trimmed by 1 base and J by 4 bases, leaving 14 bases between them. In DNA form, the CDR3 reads TGCGCCAGCAGCTTGCAGCAGGGGTATCGAGAGACCCAGTACTTC. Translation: CASSLQQGYRETQYF.